Presented here are 6 T cell receptor beta chains from one specimen sequenced in a study of blood T cell repertoires in COVID-19. Repertoires were generated with immunoSEQ multiplex PCR, while TCRdb's copy carries only in-frame clones and drops some. This table has about 88,000 clones, about nine tenths appearing once. Sample: peripheral blood. The receptor source for this set is a male donor with acute or convalescent COVID-19.

The chain is built from TRBV7-6 and TRBJ2-3; 12 bases agree with TRBD2. The CDR3 spans 15 residues. V lost 2 bases, J lost 6 bases, and 3 bases stayed unmatched. Germline CDR1 SGHVS, CDR2 FNYEAQ. DNA for the CDR3: TGTGCCAGCAGCTTACTAGCGGGGGGGCTCGATACGCAGTATTTT. Encoded protein: CASSLLAGGLDTQYF.

This clone was observed a handful of times. V and J are TRBV5-1 and TRBJ1-1; TRBD1 aligns across 7 bases. The trim removed 4 bases at V and 3 bases at J, leaving 9 bases unmatched. The CDR3 runs to 15 residues. Germline V lookup: CDR1 SGHRS, CDR2 YFSETQ. The CDR3 reads CASSPSGGSDTEAFF. CDR3 in DNA: TGCGCCAGCAGCCCATCAGGGGGGAGTGACACTGAAGCTTTCTTT.

The chain is built from TRBV5-1 and TRBJ2-1, with D possibly being TRBD1 (6 bases). The germline V gene has CDR1 SGHRS and CDR2 YFSETQ. Trimming stripped 2 bases from V and 5 bases from J, with 14 bases between. This CDR3 is built from 15 residues. CDR3 sequence (DNA): TGCGCCAGCAGCTTTTTAAGAAACAGGGACAATGAGCAGTTCTTC. Amino acids: CASSFLRNRDNEQFF.

V gene TRBV6-6 combines with J gene TRBJ2-3; TRBD2 aligns across 8 bases. The germline gives CDR1 MNHNY, CDR2 SVGAGI (reference sequence). CDR3 length: 16 residues. The junction had 7 bases not matched to a gene; V was cut back by 1 base and J by 4 bases. CDR3 DNA sequence: TGTGCCAGCAGTTACTGGGGGACTAGTTCTTCAGATACGCAGTATTTT. It encodes CASSYWGTSSSDTQYF.

V usage is TRBV5-4 and J usage is TRBJ1-6; 9 bases map to TRBD1. Germline V gene sequence: CDR1 SGHNT, CDR2 YYREEE (reference sequence). The CDR3 extends over 15 amino acids. J lost 8 bases, V lost 4 bases, and 7 bases had no gene match. CDR3 DNA: TGTGCCAGCAGCAAACAGGGGGCTGAGGATTCACCCCTCCACTTT. Its translation: CASSKQGAEDSPLHF.

This chain connects TRBV9 to TRBJ1-3; D is perhaps TRBD1 (5 bases). Germline V gives CDR1 SGDLS, CDR2 YYNGEE. The CDR3 spans 17 residues. Trimming left V 2 bases short and J 0 bases short, with 15 bases between. CDR3: CASSVLDSSSSGNTIYF. The CDR3 bases are TGTGCCAGCAGCGTGCTCGACAGCTCAAGCTCTGGAAACACCATATATTTT.